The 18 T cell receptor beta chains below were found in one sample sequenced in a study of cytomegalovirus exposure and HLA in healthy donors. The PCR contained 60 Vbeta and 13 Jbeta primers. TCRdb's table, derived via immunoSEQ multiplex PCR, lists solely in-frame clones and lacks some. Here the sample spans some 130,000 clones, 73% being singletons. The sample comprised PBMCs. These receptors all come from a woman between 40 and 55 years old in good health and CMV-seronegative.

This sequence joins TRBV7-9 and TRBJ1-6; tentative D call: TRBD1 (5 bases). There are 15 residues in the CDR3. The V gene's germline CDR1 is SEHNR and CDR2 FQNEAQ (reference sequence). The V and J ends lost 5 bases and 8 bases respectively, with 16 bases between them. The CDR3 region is CASSDKGGAYSPLHF. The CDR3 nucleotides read TGTGCCAGCAGCGATAAGGGAGGGGCATATTCACCCCTCCACTTT.

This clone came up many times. This chain's CDR3 is CASSGREGYTF. The CDR3 region has the DNA TGTGCCAGTAGTGGTCGCGAGGGCTACACCTTC. The chain joins TRBV11-1 to TRBJ1-2; D is unresolved. CDR3 length equals 11 residues. V lost 9 bases and J lost 8, with 13 bases in between. In germline, CDR1 is SGHAT, CDR2 FQDESV (reference sequence).

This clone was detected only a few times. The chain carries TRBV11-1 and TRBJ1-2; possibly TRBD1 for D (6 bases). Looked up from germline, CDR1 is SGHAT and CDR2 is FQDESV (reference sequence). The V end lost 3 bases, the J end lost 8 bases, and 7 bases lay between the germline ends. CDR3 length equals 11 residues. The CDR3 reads CASSFRGGYTF. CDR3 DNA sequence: TGTGCCAGCAGCTTCAGGGGCGGCTACACCTTC.

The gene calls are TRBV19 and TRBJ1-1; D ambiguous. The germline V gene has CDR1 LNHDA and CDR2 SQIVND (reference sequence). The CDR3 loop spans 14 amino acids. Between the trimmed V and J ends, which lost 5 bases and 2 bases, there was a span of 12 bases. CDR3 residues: CASSLQTTNTEAFF. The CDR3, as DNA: TGTGCCAGTAGTCTCCAGACAACCAACACTGAAGCTTTCTTT.

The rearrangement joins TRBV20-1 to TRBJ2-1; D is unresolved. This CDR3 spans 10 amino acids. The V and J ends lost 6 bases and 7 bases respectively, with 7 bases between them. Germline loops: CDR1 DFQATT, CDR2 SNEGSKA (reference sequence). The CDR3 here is CSAQENEQFF. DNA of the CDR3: TGCAGTGCCCAGGAAAATGAGCAGTTCTTC.

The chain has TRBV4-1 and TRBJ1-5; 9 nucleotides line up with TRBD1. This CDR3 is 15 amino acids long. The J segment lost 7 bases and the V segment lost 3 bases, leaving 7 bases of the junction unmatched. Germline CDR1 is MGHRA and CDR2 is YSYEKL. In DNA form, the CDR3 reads TGCGCCAGCAGCCACTCCGGGACAGGGAGGCAGCCCCAGCATTTT. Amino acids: CASSHSGTGRQPQHF.

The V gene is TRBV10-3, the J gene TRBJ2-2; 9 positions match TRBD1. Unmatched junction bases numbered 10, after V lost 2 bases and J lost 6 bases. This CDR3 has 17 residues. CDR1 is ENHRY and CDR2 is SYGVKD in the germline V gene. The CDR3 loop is CAISENNPGQGSGELFF. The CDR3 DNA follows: TGTGCCATCAGTGAGAATAATCCGGGACAGGGATCCGGGGAGCTGTTTTTT.

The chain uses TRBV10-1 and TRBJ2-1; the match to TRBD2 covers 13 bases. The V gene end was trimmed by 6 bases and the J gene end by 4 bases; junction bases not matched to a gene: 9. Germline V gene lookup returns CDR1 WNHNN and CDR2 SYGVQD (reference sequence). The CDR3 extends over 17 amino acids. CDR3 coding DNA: TGCGCCAGCAGCCCAGGGACTAGCGGGATTGAATACAATGAGCAGTTCTTC. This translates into CASSPGTSGIEYNEQFF.

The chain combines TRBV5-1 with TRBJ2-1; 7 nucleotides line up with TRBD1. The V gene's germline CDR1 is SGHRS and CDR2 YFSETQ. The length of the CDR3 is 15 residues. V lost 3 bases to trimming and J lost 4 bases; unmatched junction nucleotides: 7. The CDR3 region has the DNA TGCGCCAGCAGCTCACAGGGGAAATTTTACAATGAGCAGTTCTTC. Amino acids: CASSSQGKFYNEQFF.

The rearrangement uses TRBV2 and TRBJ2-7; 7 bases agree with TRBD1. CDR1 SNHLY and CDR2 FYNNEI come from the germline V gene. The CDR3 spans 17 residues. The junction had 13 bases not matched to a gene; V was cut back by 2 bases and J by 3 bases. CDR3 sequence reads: CASSEIPIRTGGYEQYV. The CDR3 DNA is TGTGCCAGCAGTGAAATCCCTATTCGGACAGGAGGCTACGAGCAGTACGTC.

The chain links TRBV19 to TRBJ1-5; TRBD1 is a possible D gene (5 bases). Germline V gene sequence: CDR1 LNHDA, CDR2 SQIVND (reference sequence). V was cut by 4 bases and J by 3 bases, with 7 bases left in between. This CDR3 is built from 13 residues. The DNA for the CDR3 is TGTGCCAGTAGTAGACAGACCAATCAGCCCCAGCATTTT. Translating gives CASSRQTNQPQHF.

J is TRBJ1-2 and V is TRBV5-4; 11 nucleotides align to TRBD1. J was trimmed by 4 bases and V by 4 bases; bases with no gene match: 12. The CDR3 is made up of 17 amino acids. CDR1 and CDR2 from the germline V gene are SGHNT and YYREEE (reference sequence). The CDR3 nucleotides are TGTGCCAGCAGCCCTCGGACAGGGGGCCAAAACCTCTATGGCTACACCTTC. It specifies CASSPRTGGQNLYGYTF.

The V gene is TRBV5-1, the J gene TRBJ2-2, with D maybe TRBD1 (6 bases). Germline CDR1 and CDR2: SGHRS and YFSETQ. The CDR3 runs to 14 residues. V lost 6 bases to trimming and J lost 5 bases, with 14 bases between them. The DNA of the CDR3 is TGCGCCAGCATCCCAGGAACAGGGACCGGGGAGCTGTTTTTT. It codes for CASIPGTGTGELFF.

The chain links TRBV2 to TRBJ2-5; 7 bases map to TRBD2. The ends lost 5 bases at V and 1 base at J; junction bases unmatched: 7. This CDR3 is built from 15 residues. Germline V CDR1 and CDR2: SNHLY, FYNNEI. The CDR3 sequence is CASSSASSGQETQYF. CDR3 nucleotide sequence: TGTGCCAGCAGTTCCGCGTCTAGCGGCCAAGAGACCCAGTACTTC. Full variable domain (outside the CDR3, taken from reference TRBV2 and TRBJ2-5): EPEVTQTPSHQVTQMGQEVILRCVPISNHLYFYWYRQILGQKVEFLVSFYNNEISEKSEIFDDQFSVERPDGSNFTLKIRSTKLEDSAMYFCASSSASSGQETQYFGPGTRLLVL.

The CDR3 coding sequence is TGTGCCAGCAGCCTCCCCGAACACACAGATACGCAGTATTTT. Protein sequence: CASSLPEHTDTQYF. J is TRBJ2-3 and V is TRBV6-6; no definite D call. The V end lost 6 bases, the J end lost 2 bases, and 12 bases lay between the germline ends. CDR3 length: 14 residues. Germline-derived CDR1 and CDR2 are MNHNY and SVGAGI (reference sequence).

The CDR3 region is CASSETQFNQPQHF. CDR3 sequence (DNA): TGTGCCAGCAGTGAAACACAGTTCAATCAGCCCCAGCATTTT. The chain recombines TRBV6-1 with TRBJ1-5; no clear D. This CDR3 is 14 amino acids long. Trimming removed 2 bases at V and 3 bases at J, with 8 bases between. The germline V gene encodes CDR1 MNHNS and CDR2 SASEGT.

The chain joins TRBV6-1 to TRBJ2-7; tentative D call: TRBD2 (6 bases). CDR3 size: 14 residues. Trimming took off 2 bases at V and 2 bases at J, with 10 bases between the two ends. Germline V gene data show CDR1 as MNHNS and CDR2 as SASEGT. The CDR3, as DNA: TGTGCCAGCAGTGAAATATGGGGGGCCTACGAGCAGTACTTC. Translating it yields CASSEIWGAYEQYF.

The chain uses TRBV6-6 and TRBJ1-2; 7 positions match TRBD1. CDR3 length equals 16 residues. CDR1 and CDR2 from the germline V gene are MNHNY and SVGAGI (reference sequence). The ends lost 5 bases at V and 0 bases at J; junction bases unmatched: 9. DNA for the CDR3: TGTGCCAGCAGTAACAGTAGACAGGGCCCTAACTATGGCTACACCTTC. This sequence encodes CASSNSRQGPNYGYTF.